This T cell receptor (beta chain) comes out of a study of technical replicates of blood from a few donors. Some clones are missing from TCRdb's copy, which holds only in-frame ones; the method was immunoSEQ multiplex PCR. This table holds about 82,000 clones, over 90% found once. Sequenced sample: T cells isolated from PBMCs. The TCR originated in a human donor in good health.

In nucleotides, the CDR3 is TGTGCCAGCCCGGGGGGCACTGAAGCTTTCTTT. Protein product: CASPGGTEAFF. The gene calls are TRBV7-9 and TRBJ1-1; possible D gene TRBD1, 5 bases. The CDR3 is 11 amino acids. Trimming removed 8 bases from V and 4 bases from J, with 8 bases in between. From germline, CDR1 is SEHNR and CDR2 FQNEAQ (reference sequence).